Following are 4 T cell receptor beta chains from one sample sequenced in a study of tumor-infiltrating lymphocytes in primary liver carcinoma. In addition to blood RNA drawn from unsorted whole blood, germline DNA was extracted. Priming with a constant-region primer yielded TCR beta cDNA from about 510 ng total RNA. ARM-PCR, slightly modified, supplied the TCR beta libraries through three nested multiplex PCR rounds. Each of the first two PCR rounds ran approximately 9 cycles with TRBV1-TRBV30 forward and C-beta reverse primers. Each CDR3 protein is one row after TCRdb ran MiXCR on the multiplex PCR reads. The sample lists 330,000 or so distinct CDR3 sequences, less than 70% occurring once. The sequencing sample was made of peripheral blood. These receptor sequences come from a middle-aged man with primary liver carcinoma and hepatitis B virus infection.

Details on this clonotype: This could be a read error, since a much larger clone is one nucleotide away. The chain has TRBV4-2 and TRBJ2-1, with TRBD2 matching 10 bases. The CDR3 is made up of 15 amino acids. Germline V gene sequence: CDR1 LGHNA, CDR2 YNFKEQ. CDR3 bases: TGTACCAGCAGCGGAACTAGCGGGATTACCAATGAGCAGTTCTTC. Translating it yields CTSSGTSGITNEQFF.

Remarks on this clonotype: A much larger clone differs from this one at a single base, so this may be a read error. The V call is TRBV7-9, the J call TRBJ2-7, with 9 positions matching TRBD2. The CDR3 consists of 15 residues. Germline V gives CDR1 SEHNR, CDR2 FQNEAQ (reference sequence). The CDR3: CVSSLALAGSNEQYF. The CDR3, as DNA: TGTGTCAGCAGCTTAGCGCTAGCGGGAAGTAACGAGCAGTACTTC.

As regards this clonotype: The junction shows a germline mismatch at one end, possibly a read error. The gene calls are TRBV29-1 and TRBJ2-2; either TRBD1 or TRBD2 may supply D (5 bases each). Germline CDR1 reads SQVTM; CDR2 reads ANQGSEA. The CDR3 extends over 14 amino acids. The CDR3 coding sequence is TGCAGCGTTGTCAAGAGGGGTGCAACTGGGGAGATGTTTTTT. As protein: CSVVKRGATGEMFF.

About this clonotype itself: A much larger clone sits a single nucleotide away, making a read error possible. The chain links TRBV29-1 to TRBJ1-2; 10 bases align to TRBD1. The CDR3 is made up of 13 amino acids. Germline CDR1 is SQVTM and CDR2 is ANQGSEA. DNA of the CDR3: TGCATCGTTGCCCGGGACAGGGGTGGCGGCTACACCTTC. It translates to CIVARDRGGGYTF.